The sequence of this TCR beta chain was determined in a study of blood T cell repertoires in COVID-19. The CDR3 is 17 amino acids. After removal of 0 bases from V and 7 bases from J, the junction contained 10 bases not matched to a gene. Germline V gene data show CDR1 as LGHNA and CDR2 as YNFKEQ. Study processing details: Amplified reference gene primers provided the basis for estimating nucleated cell counts. Only in-frame clones appear in the TCRdb table, and some are missing; sequencing was by immunoSEQ multiplex PCR. The V and J calls and clone size come from that table; D and trimming were worked out from the DNA. The table has approximately 390,000 clones, 80% to 90% seen once; the top ten hold approximately 10%. Grouping used clinical history reported by participants in a survey and questionnaire. Symptom resolution, clearance, or two negative PCRs marked the recovered donors of Cohort 3.

Sequencing used PBMCs or T cells enriched from blood (not recorded which). The chain employs TRBV4-2 and TRBJ2-2; 8 bases are shared with TRBD2. This TCR was sampled from a woman between 45 and 60 years old who had recovered from COVID-19. Written as DNA, the CDR3 is TGTGCCAGCAGCCAAGACTACCTCCCGGGGGGGCTCGGGGAGCTGTTTTTT. As protein: CASSQDYLPGGLGELFF.